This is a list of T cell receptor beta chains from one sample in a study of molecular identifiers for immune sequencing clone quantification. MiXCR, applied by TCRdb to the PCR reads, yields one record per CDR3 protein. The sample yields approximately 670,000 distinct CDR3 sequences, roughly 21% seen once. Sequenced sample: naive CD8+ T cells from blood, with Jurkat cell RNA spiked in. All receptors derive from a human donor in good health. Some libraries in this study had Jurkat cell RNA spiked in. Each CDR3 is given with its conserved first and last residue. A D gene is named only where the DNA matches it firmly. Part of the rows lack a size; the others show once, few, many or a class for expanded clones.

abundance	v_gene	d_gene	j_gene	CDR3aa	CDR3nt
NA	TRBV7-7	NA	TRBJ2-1	CASSLLAQGTYNEQFF	TGTGCCAGCAGCTTATTAGCCCAGGGGACCTACAATGAGCAGTTCTTC
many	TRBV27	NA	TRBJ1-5	CASSSLGPNQPQHF	TGTGCCAGCAGTTCCCTAGGACCCAATCAGCCCCAGCATTTT
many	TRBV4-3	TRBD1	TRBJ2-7	CASSQDRGIPYEQYF	TGCGCCAGCAGCCAGGACAGGGGGATCCCCTACGAGCAGTACTTC
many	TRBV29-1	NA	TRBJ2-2	CSVEWNTGELFF	TGCAGCGTTGAATGGAACACCGGGGAGCTGTTTTTT
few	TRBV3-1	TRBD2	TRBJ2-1	CASSPLEEAGGYNEQFF	TGTGCCAGCAGCCCGTTAGAGGAGGCGGGGGGATACAATGAGCAGTTCTTC
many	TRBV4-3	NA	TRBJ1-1	CASSQVYTSNTEAFF	TGCGCCAGCAGCCAAGTATACACGTCGAACACTGAAGCTTTCTTT
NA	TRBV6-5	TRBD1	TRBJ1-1	CASRKGQGIGNTEAFF	TGTGCCAGCAGAAAGGGACAGGGGATAGGAAACACTGAAGCTTTCTTT
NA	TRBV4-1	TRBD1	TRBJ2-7	CASSQVGTDDEQYF	TGCGCCAGCAGCCAAGTTGGGACAGACGACGAGCAGTACTTC
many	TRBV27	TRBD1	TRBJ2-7	CASSLWGQGEQYF	TGTGCCAGCAGTTTATGGGGACAGGGGGAGCAGTACTTC
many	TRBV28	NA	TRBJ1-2	CASSGRDASNYGYTF	TGTGCCAGCAGCGGCCGGGACGCCTCCAACTATGGCTACACCTTC
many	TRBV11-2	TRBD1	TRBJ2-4	CASSLDGLGQASKNIQYF	TGTGCCAGCAGCTTAGATGGTTTGGGACAGGCTTCCAAAAACATTCAGTACTTC
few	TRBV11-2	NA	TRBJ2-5	CASSLWTEPQETQYF	TGTGCCAGCAGCCTGTGGACAGAACCTCAAGAGACCCAGTACTTC
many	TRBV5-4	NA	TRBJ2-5	CASSLEGPETQYF	TGTGCCAGCAGCTTAGAGGGGCCAGAGACCCAGTACTTC
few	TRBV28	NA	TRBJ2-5	CASSSWRGPEQETQYF	TGTGCCAGCAGTTCCTGGAGGGGGCCGGAGCAAGAGACCCAGTACTTC
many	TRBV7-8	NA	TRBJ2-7	CASSLNPTPYEQYF	TGTGCCAGCAGCTTAAACCCAACTCCCTACGAGCAGTACTTC
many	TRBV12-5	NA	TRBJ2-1	CASGLVLAGEQFF	TGTGCTAGTGGTTTGGTCCTAGCCGGTGAGCAGTTCTTC
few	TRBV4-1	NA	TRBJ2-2	CASSQDGRGRGTGELFF	TGCGCCAGCAGCCAAGATGGCAGGGGACGAGGCACCGGGGAGCTGTTTTTT
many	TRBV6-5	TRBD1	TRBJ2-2	CASSRTGTGSLVTVSGELFF	TGTGCCAGCAGTCGAACCGGGACAGGGTCTCTCGTTACTGTCTCCGGGGAGCTGTTTTTT
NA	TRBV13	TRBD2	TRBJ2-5	CASSLGDHGGALETQYF	TGTGCCAGCAGCTTAGGAGACCACGGGGGGGCCTTGGAGACCCAGTACTTC
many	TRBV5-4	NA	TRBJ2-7	CASSFFGGRYEQYF	TGTGCCAGCAGCTTTTTCGGGGGGCGATACGAGCAGTACTTC
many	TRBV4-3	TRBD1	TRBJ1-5	CASSQIQGGNQPQHF	TGCGCCAGCAGCCAGATACAGGGGGGCAATCAGCCCCAGCATTTT
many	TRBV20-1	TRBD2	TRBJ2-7	CSARGPSGSAYEQYF	TGCAGTGCTAGAGGTCCTAGCGGGTCAGCCTACGAGCAGTACTTC
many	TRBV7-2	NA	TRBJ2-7	CASSLEFHYEQYF	TGTGCCAGCAGCTTAGAGTTTCATTACGAGCAGTACTTC
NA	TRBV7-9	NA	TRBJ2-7	CASSPIRGPRSSYEQYF	TGTGCCAGCAGCCCTATCCGGGGACCACGAAGCTCCTACGAGCAGTACTTC
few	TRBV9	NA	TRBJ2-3	CASSAGVTTDTQYF	TGTGCCAGCAGCGCAGGGGTAACCACAGATACGCAGTATTTT
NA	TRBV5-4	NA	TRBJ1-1	CASSLLTGVGEAFF	TGTGCCAGCAGCTTGCTAACCGGGGTGGGTGAAGCTTTCTTT
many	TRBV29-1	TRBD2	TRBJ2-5	CSVEPPGLAGRGLEETQYF	TGCAGCGTTGAACCTCCGGGACTAGCGGGAAGGGGCCTGGAAGAGACCCAGTACTTC
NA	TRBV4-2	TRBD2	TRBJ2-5	CASSQDRGGPGKTRYF	TGTGCCAGCAGCCAAGATCGGGGGGGGCCAGGGAAGACCCGGTACTTC
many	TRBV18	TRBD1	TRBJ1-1	CASSPSVDRVGTEAFF	TGTGCCAGCTCACCATCCGTGGACAGGGTGGGCACTGAAGCTTTCTTT
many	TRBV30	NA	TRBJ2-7	CACSMYNSYEQYF	TGTGCCTGTTCTATGTACAACTCCTACGAGCAGTACTTC
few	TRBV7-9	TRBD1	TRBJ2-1	CVGQGDYNEQFF	TGTGTCGGACAGGGTGACTACAATGAGCAGTTCTTC
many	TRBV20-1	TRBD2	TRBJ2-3	CSARWAPSGPTDTQYF	TGCAGTGCTAGATGGGCTCCTAGCGGCCCAACAGATACGCAGTATTTT
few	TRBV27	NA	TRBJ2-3	CASSLSSPLGSADTQYF	TGTGCCAGCAGTTTATCGAGCCCCCTAGGGTCGGCAGATACGCAGTATTTT
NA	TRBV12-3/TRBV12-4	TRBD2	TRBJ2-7	CASSFGGRKREQYF	TGTGCCAGCAGTTTCGGGGGGAGAAAGCGCGAGCAGTACTTC
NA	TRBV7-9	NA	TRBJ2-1	CASSQRDKYNEQFF	TGTGCCAGCAGCCAGCGGGACAAATACAATGAGCAGTTCTTC
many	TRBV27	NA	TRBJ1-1	CASSLLTREGANTEAFF	TGTGCCAGCAGTTTATTGACTCGAGAGGGTGCCAACACTGAAGCTTTCTTT
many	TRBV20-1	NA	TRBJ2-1	CSAHRTSSSYNEQFF	TGCAGTGCCCATAGGACTTCAAGCTCCTACAATGAGCAGTTCTTC
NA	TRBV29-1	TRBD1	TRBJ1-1	CSVGTGGLYTEAFF	TGCAGCGTTGGGACAGGGGGCCTGTACACTGAAGCTTTCTTT
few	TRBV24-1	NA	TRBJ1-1	CATSDLPCRVKDSCLTTEAFF	TGTGCCACCAGTGATTTGCCTTGCAGGGTCAAAGACAGTTGTTTAACCACTGAAGCTTTCTTT
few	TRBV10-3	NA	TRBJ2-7	CAIGPVLSYEQYF	TGTGCCATCGGGCCAGTTCTTTCCTACGAGCAGTACTTC
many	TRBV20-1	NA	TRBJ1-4	CSAAMGVANEKLFF	TGCAGTGCCGCAATGGGGGTAGCCAATGAAAAACTGTTTTTT
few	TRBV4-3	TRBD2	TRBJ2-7	CASSLGLAGSCEQYF	TGCGCCAGCAGCCTGGGACTAGCGGGTTCGTGCGAGCAGTACTTC
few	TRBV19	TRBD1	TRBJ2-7	CASSAGQGYYEQYF	TGTGCCAGTAGTGCGGGACAGGGATACTACGAGCAGTACTTC
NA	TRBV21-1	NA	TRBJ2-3	CASSSCGGDESTDTQYF	TGTGCCAGCAGCTCGTGTGGGGGCGATGAAAGTACAGATACGCAGTATTTT
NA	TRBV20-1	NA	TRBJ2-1	CSTSPSPRGVNEQFF	TGCAGTACTAGTCCCTCCCCCCGTGGTGTGAATGAGCAGTTCTTC
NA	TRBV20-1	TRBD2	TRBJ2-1	CSARDRAGGPPYNEQFF	TGCAGTGCTAGAGATCGAGCGGGGGGGCCCCCCTACAATGAGCAGTTCTTC
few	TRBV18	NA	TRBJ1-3	CASSPVDLGLGNTIYF	TGTGCCAGCTCACCAGTGGATCTAGGGCTCGGAAACACCATATATTTT
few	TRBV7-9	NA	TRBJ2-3	CASSYSGDTRYF	TGTGCCAGCAGTTACTCGGGAGATACGCGGTATTTT